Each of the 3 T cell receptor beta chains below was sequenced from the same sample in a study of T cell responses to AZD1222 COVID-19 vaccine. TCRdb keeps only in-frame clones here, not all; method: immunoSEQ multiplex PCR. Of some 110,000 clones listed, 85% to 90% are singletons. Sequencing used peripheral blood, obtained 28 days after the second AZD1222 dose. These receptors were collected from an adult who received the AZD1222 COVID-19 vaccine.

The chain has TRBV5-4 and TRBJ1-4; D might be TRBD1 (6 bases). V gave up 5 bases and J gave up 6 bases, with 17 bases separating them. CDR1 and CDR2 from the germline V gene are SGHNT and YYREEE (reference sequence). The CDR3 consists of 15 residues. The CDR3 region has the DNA TGTGCCAGCAGTCCGAGAAGGGGGGCGGATGAAAAACTGTTTTTT. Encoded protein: CASSPRRGADEKLFF.

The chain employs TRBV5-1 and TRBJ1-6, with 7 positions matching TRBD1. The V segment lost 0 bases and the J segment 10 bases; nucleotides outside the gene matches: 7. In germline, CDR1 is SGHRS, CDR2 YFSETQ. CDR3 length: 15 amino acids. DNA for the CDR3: TGCGCCAGCAGCTTGGAGCGACAGGGCGGCTCACCCCTCCACTTT. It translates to CASSLERQGGSPLHF.

Here the CDR3 reads CASSQDQTGKYYGYTF. Written as DNA, the CDR3 is TGCGCCAGCAGCCAAGATCAGACAGGGAAGTACTATGGCTACACCTTC. The chain has TRBV4-3 and TRBJ1-2, with TRBD1 matching over 7 bases. The CDR3 consists of 16 residues. Looked up from germline, CDR1 is LGHNA and CDR2 is YSLEER. The ends lost 0 bases at V and 3 bases at J; junction bases unmatched: 7.